A single sample gave rise to the 7 T cell receptor beta chains below, sequenced in a study of T cell repertoires in cytomegalovirus infection. TCRdb re-analysed the reads in MiXCR, keeping a single row per CDR3 protein. The repertoire holds just under 550,000 distinct CDR3 sequences, with roughly 29% as singletons. The sample was PBMCs. These TCRs come from a human donor in good health (CMV status not recorded). Some clones in this sample may be carry-over from other donors' samples.

The chain uses TRBV11-2 and TRBJ1-4; D possibly corresponds to TRBD1 (5 bases). V was cut by 3 bases and J by 0 bases, with 14 bases left in between. Germline V gene lookup returns CDR1 SGHAT and CDR2 FQNNGV. The CDR3 is made up of 17 amino acids. The CDR3 loop is CASSLGQLGATNEKLFF. As DNA, the CDR3 is TGTGCCAGCAGCTTGGGGCAGTTGGGGGCAACTAATGAAAAACTGTTTTTT.

This clonotype appeared a few times. This sequence joins TRBV28 and TRBJ2-2, with no clear D. Germline CDR1 is MDHEN and CDR2 is SYDVKM. V dropped 3 bases and J dropped 4 bases, with 15 bases sitting between them. The CDR3 has 16 residues. The CDR3 sequence: CASSLAATSVTGELFF. Here the CDR3 DNA reads TGTGCCAGCAGTTTGGCCGCAACTTCAGTCACCGGGGAGCTGTTTTTT.

The count of this clonotype is one. This rearrangement joins TRBV28 to TRBJ2-1, with 7 bases fitting TRBD2. Germline V lookup: CDR1 MDHEN, CDR2 SYDVKM. The CDR3 spans 16 residues. Trimming took 5 bases from V and 2 from J; bases not matched to a gene: 9. This chain's CDR3 is CASSGRGTKPYNEQFF. As DNA, the CDR3 is TGTGCCAGCAGTGGCCGCGGGACTAAACCCTACAATGAGCAGTTCTTC.

The V gene is TRBV4-3, the J gene TRBJ2-5, with 7 bases matching TRBD2. J was trimmed by 5 bases and V by 0 bases; bases with no gene match: 9. This CDR3 region has 16 residues. CDR1 and CDR2 from the germline V gene are LGHNA and YSLEER. For the CDR3, the DNA is TGCGCCAGCAGCCAAGATATTGGGAGGGCCGCGGAGACCCAGTACTTC. This codes for CASSQDIGRAAETQYF.

This clonotype came up many times. The gene calls are TRBV7-8 and TRBJ1-1; D unresolved. The V and J ends lost 5 bases and 4 bases respectively, with 8 bases between them. From germline, CDR1 is SGHVS and CDR2 FQNEAQ. The CDR3 sequence is 12 residues long. The CDR3 nucleotides are TGTGCCAGCAGCCCCTCGTTCACTGAAGCTTTCTTT. The encoded protein is CASSPSFTEAFF.

The chain has TRBV19 and TRBJ2-1, with D unclear. Trimming cost V 6 bases and J 5 bases, with 14 bases left between them. Per germline, CDR1 LNHDA and CDR2 SQIVND (reference sequence). There are 14 residues in the CDR3. Here the CDR3 DNA reads TGTGCCAGTAGACCCCACCACCTACACAATGAGCAGTTCTTC. Its protein product is CASRPHHLHNEQFF. Using reference TRBV19 and TRBJ2-1 for the parts outside the CDR3, the full variable domain is DGGITQSPKYLFRKEGQNVTLSCEQNLNHDAMYWYRQDPGQGLRLIYYSQIVNDFQKGDIAEGYSVSREKKESFPLTVTSAQKNPTAFYLCASRPHHLHNEQFFGPGTRLTVL.

This chain joins TRBV20-1 and TRBJ2-5, with 7 bases that match TRBD1. This CDR3 spans 15 amino acids. The germline V gene encodes CDR1 DFQATT and CDR2 SNEGSKA (reference sequence). Trimming took 2 bases from V and 2 from J; bases not matched to a gene: 8. Here the CDR3 DNA reads TGCAGTGCTAGACCATCAGGGGGAAGGCAAGAGACCCAGTACTTC. Amino acid sequence: CSARPSGGRQETQYF.